A single sample is the source of the 25 T cell receptor beta chains below, sequenced in a study of shared T cell receptors in the human thymus. TCRdb keeps only in-frame clones here, not all; method: immunoSEQ multiplex PCR. Here the sample spans approximately 730,000 clones, 75% to 90% being singletons. These data also featured in a second study, about human thymus T cells.

The source material was thymocytes. These receptors were obtained from a girl less than two years old with a congenital heart defect.

The chain recombines TRBV6-5 with TRBJ1-1; D might be TRBD1 (5 bases). V was clipped by 0 bases and J by 6 bases, with 8 bases between them. There are 13 residues in the CDR3. The germline CDR1 and CDR2 sequences are MNHEY and SVGAGI. CDR3 sequence reads: CASSYSWGAEAFF. CDR3 bases: TGTGCCAGCAGTTACTCGTGGGGGGCTGAAGCTTTCTTT.

This chain connects TRBV11-2 to TRBJ2-1; D is perhaps TRBD2 (6 bases). The CDR3 has 14 residues. The germline CDR1 and CDR2 sequences are SGHAT and FQNNGV. The CDR3 here is CASPSGDPNNEQFF. CDR3 nucleotides: TGTGCTTCACCTTCGGGGGACCCCAACAATGAGCAGTTCTTC.

The V gene is TRBV6-5, the J gene TRBJ2-1; tentatively, D is TRBD2 (6 bases). CDR1 MNHEY and CDR2 SVGAGI come from the germline V gene. The ends were cut back, 6 bases at V and 4 bases at J, with 16 bases in the middle. The CDR3 runs to 15 residues. CDR3 bases: TGTGCCAGCAGCACGGGGTCAGGGAGGTACAATGAGCAGTTCTTC. Its translation is CASSTGSGRYNEQFF.

The V gene is TRBV12-5, the J gene TRBJ1-1; D might be TRBD1 (6 bases). Germline CDR1 LGHNT, CDR2 FRNRAP. The CDR3 extends over 13 amino acids. V gave up 8 bases and J gave up 3 bases, with 13 bases separating them. CDR3 nucleotide sequence: TGTGCTAGTACCAAGGGGGGGGACACTGAAGCTTTCTTT. Protein product: CASTKGGDTEAFF.

The V and J genes are TRBV5-6 and TRBJ1-2; TRBD1 matches at 10 bases. J lost 7 bases, V lost 6 bases, and 18 bases had no gene match. Per germline, CDR1 SGHDT and CDR2 YYEEEE. The CDR3 loop spans 17 amino acids. The CDR3 DNA follows: TGTGCCAGCATCCGGGGAATGAGCGGGACAGGGGTACTTGGCTACACCTTC. This gives the protein CASIRGMSGTGVLGYTF.

V is TRBV10-2 and J is TRBJ1-3; D might be TRBD1 (5 bases). V was shortened by 6 bases and J by 0 bases, with 24 bases between the two germline ends. The CDR3 is 19 residues long. From germline, CDR1 is WSHSY and CDR2 SAAADI. As DNA, the CDR3 is TGCGCCAGCAGACACACTGGGGGGAGACAGCCAAACTCTGGAAACACCATATATTTT. Protein product: CASRHTGGRQPNSGNTIYF.

V gene TRBV7-9 combines with J gene TRBJ1-4, with D unresolved. The germline CDR1 and CDR2 sequences are SEHNR and FQNEAQ (reference sequence). V gave up 4 bases and J gave up 3 bases, with 12 bases separating them. The CDR3 has 15 residues. The CDR3 nucleotides read TGTGCCAGCAGCTCTGAGGGTGGGGCTAATGAAAAACTGTTTTTT. It yields the protein CASSSEGGANEKLFF.

DNA for the CDR3: TGTGCCAGCAGCCCAACCGGGAGGAGCACAGATACGCAGTATTTT. Encoded protein: CASSPTGRSTDTQYF. The V and J genes are TRBV28 and TRBJ2-3; 7 nucleotides line up with TRBD2. The germline V gene has CDR1 MDHEN and CDR2 SYDVKM. This CDR3 has 15 residues. With 6 bases clipped from V and 0 bases from J, the junction kept 6 bases outside the gene matches.

This clone was seen only a few times. V usage is TRBV19 and J usage is TRBJ1-5, with 10 bases lining up with TRBD1. CDR1 and CDR2 from the germline V gene are LNHDA and SQIVND (reference sequence). Trimming at V came to 5 bases and at J to 7 bases, leaving 5 bases not matched to a gene. The CDR3 loop spans 14 amino acids. DNA for the CDR3: TGTGCCAGTAGTCCGAGGGACAGGGGACAGCCCCAGCATTTT. It specifies CASSPRDRGQPQHF.

This clone has just one count. The chain carries TRBV4-1 and TRBJ1-5; D unclear. V was cut by 2 bases and J by 0 bases, with 23 bases left in between. The CDR3 has 20 residues. In germline, CDR1 is MGHRA, CDR2 YSYEKL. CDR3 nucleotide sequence: TGCGCCAGCAGCCAAACGGGGTGGGATAGAACGGCCGCTAGCAATCAGCCCCAGCATTTT. It translates to CASSQTGWDRTAASNQPQHF.

This rearrangement joins TRBV28 to TRBJ2-2, with D perhaps matching TRBD2 (5 bases). V lost 11 bases and J lost 2, with 9 bases in between. The length of the CDR3 is 12 residues. Germline lookup yields CDR1 MDHEN and CDR2 SYDVKM. Written as DNA, the CDR3 is TGTGCCTGCGGGCACAACACCGGGGAGCTGTTTTTT. Amino acid sequence: CACGHNTGELFF.

This clone was detected a few times. The chain combines TRBV12-5 with TRBJ1-2; D uncertain. V was shortened by 1 base and J by 12 bases, with 18 bases between the two germline ends. From germline, CDR1 is LGHNT and CDR2 FRNRAP. CDR3 size: 14 residues. The CDR3 DNA reads TGTGCTAGTGGTTTGGAGGCCGGGTTCCTTGGTGACACCTTC. This encodes CASGLEAGFLGDTF.

V usage is TRBV15 and J usage is TRBJ1-5; TRBD1 might be the D (5 bases). In germline, CDR1 is LNHNV, CDR2 YYDKDF (reference sequence). CDR3 length: 16 residues. Trimming took off 3 bases at V and 1 base at J, with 13 bases between the two ends. In DNA, the CDR3 is TGTGCCACCAGCAGGGGACGGGAGGCCAGCAATCAGCCCCAGCATTTT. Protein sequence: CATSRGREASNQPQHF.

This rearrangement joins TRBV7-3 to TRBJ1-3, with D possibly matching TRBD1 (6 bases). This CDR3 has 14 amino acids. V lost 11 bases and J lost 5, with 19 bases in between. The germline gives CDR1 SGHTA, CDR2 FQGTGA. This chain's CDR3 is CAQPLEGGRNTIYF. The CDR3 DNA is TGTGCCCAACCCCTAGAGGGGGGGCGAAACACCATATATTTT.

The chain is built from TRBV7-9 and TRBJ1-1, with D possibly matching TRBD1 (6 bases). Trimming left V 3 bases short and J 0 bases short, with 14 bases between. This CDR3 is built from 16 residues. In germline, CDR1 is SEHNR, CDR2 FQNEAQ (reference sequence). The DNA of the CDR3 is TGTGCCAGCAGCTTTGGACAGCCAGCCGTGAACACTGAAGCTTTCTTT. The encoded protein is CASSFGQPAVNTEAFF.

This sequence joins TRBV18 and TRBJ1-1; 8 nucleotides agree with TRBD1. CDR1 is KGHSH and CDR2 is LQKENI in the germline V gene. V lost 2 bases to trimming and J lost 4 bases; unmatched junction nucleotides: 9. This CDR3 comprises 16 residues. DNA for the CDR3: TGTGCCAGCTCACCAGGTCGACAGGGGATGGGCACTGAAGCTTTCTTT. Encoded protein: CASSPGRQGMGTEAFF.

This CDR3 reads CASSKTRGPGNTIYF. The CDR3 bases are TGTGCCAGCAGCAAAACCAGGGGGCCTGGAAACACCATATATTTT. The gene calls are TRBV11-3 and TRBJ1-3; 8 bases agree with TRBD1. J was trimmed by 2 bases and V by 5 bases; bases with no gene match: 5. The length of the CDR3 is 15 residues. From germline, CDR1 is SGHNT and CDR2 YENEEA.

This clone has more than one count but fewer than ten. The chain combines TRBV11-2 with TRBJ2-3; 9 nucleotides agree with TRBD2. The V gene's germline CDR1 is SGHAT and CDR2 FQNNGV. This CDR3 has 13 residues. The V segment lost 8 bases and the J segment 5 bases; nucleotides outside the gene matches: 5. The CDR3 coding sequence is TGTGCCAGCGAGGGCGGGGGGGAAGATACGCAGTATTTT. It encodes CASEGGGEDTQYF.

The genes are TRBV4-1 and TRBJ2-1; 14 bases fit TRBD2. The length of the CDR3 is 18 residues. V gave up 2 bases and J gave up 9 bases; unmatched junction bases: 12. The germline V gene encodes CDR1 MGHRA and CDR2 YSYEKL. CDR3 residues: CASSQTTDKGLAGGEQFF. The CDR3 region has the DNA TGCGCCAGCAGCCAAACAACCGACAAAGGACTAGCGGGAGGTGAGCAGTTCTTC.

The CDR3 reads CASRVDPGTEAFF. CDR3 nucleotides: TGTGCCAGCAGGGTGGACCCGGGGACTGAAGCTTTCTTT. The chain joins TRBV28 to TRBJ1-1; D is unclear. Trimming removed 6 bases at V and 5 bases at J, with 13 bases between. Germline CDR1 and CDR2: MDHEN and SYDVKM. The CDR3 consists of 13 residues.

The rearrangement joins TRBV11-2 to TRBJ2-2; 8 positions match TRBD2. The CDR3 runs 16 residues. Germline V lookup: CDR1 SGHAT, CDR2 FQNNGV. V shed 6 bases and J 3 bases; nucleotides not matched to a gene: 9. The CDR3 DNA reads TGTGCCAGCAGGGACAGACTAGCGCGGGACACCGGGGAGCTGTTTTTT. It yields the protein CASRDRLARDTGELFF. Combining the CDR3 with reference TRBV11-2 and TRBJ2-2 gives the whole variable domain EAGVAQSPRYKIIEKRQSVAFWCNPISGHATLYWYQQILGQGPKLLIQFQNNGVVDDSQLPKDRFSAERLKGVDSTLKIQPAKLEDSAVYLCASRDRLARDTGELFFGEGSRLTVL.

CDR3 nucleotide sequence: TGTGCCAGCAGCCAAAGCTATGGAAAACTGTTTTTT. Translated: CASSQSYGKLFF. The rearrangement links TRBV14 to TRBJ1-4; D ambiguous. Germline lookup yields CDR1 SGHDN and CDR2 FVKESK. Deletions cut 2 bases from V and 10 bases from J, with 8 bases between. The CDR3 is 12 amino acids.

The rearrangement uses TRBV7-8 and TRBJ1-2; D is undetermined. This CDR3 is 13 amino acids long. V was pared by 4 bases and J by 3 bases, with 9 bases between. Germline CDR1 and CDR2: SGHVS and FQNEAQ. CDR3 region: CASSSVPDYGYTF. The CDR3 DNA reads as TGTGCCAGCAGCTCCGTTCCAGACTATGGCTACACCTTC.

This clone occurred once. CDR3 nucleotide sequence: TGTGCCAGCAGTTCCGACAGGGGGAACTATGGCTACACCTTC. Protein: CASSSDRGNYGYTF. The V gene is TRBV2, the J gene TRBJ1-2; TRBD1 matches at 9 bases. Germline V gene data show CDR1 as SNHLY and CDR2 as FYNNEI. Trimming took 5 bases from V and 2 from J; bases not matched to a gene: 3. CDR3 length equals 14 residues.

This clone was picked up one time. The CDR3 protein is CASRDDRPSCGGYTF. As DNA, the CDR3 is TGTGCCAGCAGGGACGACAGGCCTTCGTGTGGGGGCTACACCTTC. The chain carries TRBV2 and TRBJ1-2, with a tentative D call TRBD1 (6 bases). This CDR3 has 15 amino acids. The germline V and J ends were trimmed by 6 bases and 8 bases, with 22 bases remaining between them. The germline V gene encodes CDR1 SNHLY and CDR2 FYNNEI. The full variable domain, rest sourced from reference TRBV2 and TRBJ1-2, is EPEVTQTPSHQVTQMGQEVILRCVPISNHLYFYWYRQILGQKVEFLVSFYNNEISEKSEIFDDQFSVERPDGSNFTLKIRSTKLEDSAMYFCASRDDRPSCGGYTFGSGTRLTVV.